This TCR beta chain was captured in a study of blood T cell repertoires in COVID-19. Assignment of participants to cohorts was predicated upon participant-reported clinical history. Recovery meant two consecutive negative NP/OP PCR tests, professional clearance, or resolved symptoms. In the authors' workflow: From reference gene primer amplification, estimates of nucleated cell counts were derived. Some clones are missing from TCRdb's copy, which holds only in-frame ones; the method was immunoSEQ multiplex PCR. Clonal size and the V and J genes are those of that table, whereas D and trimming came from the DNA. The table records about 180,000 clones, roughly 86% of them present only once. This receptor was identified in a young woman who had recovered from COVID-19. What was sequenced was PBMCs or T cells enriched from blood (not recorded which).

CDR3 bases: TGTGCCAGCAGCTCAGGGGCTTCGGGTCTTGAAGCATCGGGCACCTTC. As protein: CASSSGASGLEASGTF. This rearrangement joins TRBV7-2 to TRBJ1-2; D might be TRBD1 (6 bases). Germline values: CDR1 SGHTA, CDR2 FQGNSA. With 4 bases removed from V and 13 bases from J, the gap between germline ends came to 28 bases. This CDR3 comprises 16 residues.